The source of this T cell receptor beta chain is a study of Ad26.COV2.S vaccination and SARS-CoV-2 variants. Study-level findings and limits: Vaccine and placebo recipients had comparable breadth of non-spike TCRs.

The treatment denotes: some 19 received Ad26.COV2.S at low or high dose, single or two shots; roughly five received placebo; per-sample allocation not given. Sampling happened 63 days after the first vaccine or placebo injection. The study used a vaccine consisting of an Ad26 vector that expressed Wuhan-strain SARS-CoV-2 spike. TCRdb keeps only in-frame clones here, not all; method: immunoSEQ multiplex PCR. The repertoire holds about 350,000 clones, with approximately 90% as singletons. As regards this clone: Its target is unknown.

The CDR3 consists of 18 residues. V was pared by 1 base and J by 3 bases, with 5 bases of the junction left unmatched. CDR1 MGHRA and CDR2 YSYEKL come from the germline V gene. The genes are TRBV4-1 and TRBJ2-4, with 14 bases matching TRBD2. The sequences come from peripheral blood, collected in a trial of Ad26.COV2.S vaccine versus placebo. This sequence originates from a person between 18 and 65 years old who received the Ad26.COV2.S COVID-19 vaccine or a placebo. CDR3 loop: CASSQGLAGGLDKNIQYF. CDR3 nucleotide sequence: TGCGCCAGCAGCCAAGGACTAGCGGGGGGGCTTGACAAAAACATTCAGTACTTC.